This is a list of T cell receptor beta chains from one sample in a study of blood T cell repertoires in COVID-19. Method: immunoSEQ multiplex PCR; TCRdb's copy keeps in-frame clones and lacks some. The table lists roughly 250,000 clones, 75% to 95% of them singletons. The sequencing input was PBMCs or T cells enriched from blood (not recorded which). Receptor source: a woman younger than 35 who had recovered from COVID-19. Both conserved end residues are part of each CDR3. The D gene is left open where the match is weak. Clone size is shown for a subset of rows, as once, few, many or a class of expanded clone.

v_gene	abundance	j_gene	d_gene	CDR3aa	CDR3nt
TRBV7-6	-	TRBJ1-5	-	CASSLLSGVNQPQHF	TGTGCCAGCAGCTTATTGTCCGGGGTCAATCAGCCCCAGCATTTT
TRBV6-1	-	TRBJ1-5	-	CASSDDRNQPQHF	TGTGCCAGCAGTGATGACAGAAATCAGCCCCAGCATTTT
TRBV9	-	TRBJ1-2	-	CASSAPISGIYTF	TGTGCCAGCAGCGCCCCAATTTCAGGCATCTACACCTTC
TRBV13	-	TRBJ1-2	TRBD1	CASSLAVRDVDRGGSSYTF	TGTGCCAGCAGCTTAGCGGTGAGGGACGTCGACAGGGGAGGATCAAGCTACACCTTC
TRBV13	once	TRBJ2-3	TRBD2	CASSRAGGQADTQYF	TGTGCCAGCAGCCGAGCGGGAGGGCAAGCAGATACGCAGTATTTT
TRBV29-1	-	TRBJ2-1	-	CSVRERDNEQFF	TGCAGCGTCCGGGAAAGAGACAATGAGCAGTTCTTC
TRBV5-4	-	TRBJ1-2	TRBD1	CASSPGQGLAGYTF	TGTGCCAGCAGCCCGGGACAGGGGCTGGCTGGCTACACCTTC
TRBV3-1/TRBV3-2	-	TRBJ2-2	-	CASSQALSPGELFF	TGTGCCAGCAGCCAAGCCCTGAGCCCCGGGGAGCTGTTTTTT
TRBV7-2	few	TRBJ1-5	-	CASSLVGGNSNQPQHF	TGTGCCAGCAGCTTAGTCGGAGGGAATAGCAATCAGCCCCAGCATTTT
TRBV5-1	-	TRBJ1-2	-	CASSTHTPSGGSYGYTF	TGCGCCAGCAGCACGCACACCCCCTCTGGGGGGAGCTATGGCTACACCTTC
TRBV19	-	TRBJ1-2	-	CASSMRVRDIGGYTF	TGTGCCAGTAGTATGAGAGTACGGGACATAGGTGGCTACACCTTC
TRBV18	-	TRBJ2-3	TRBD2	CASSLSSTSGELDTQYF	TGTGCCAGCTCTCTCTCCTCGACTAGCGGGGAGTTAGATACGCAGTATTTT
TRBV28	-	TRBJ1-5	-	CASSLFRGHRSNQPQHF	TGTGCCAGCAGTTTATTTCGGGGACACCGGAGCAATCAGCCCCAGCATTTT
TRBV5-6	-	TRBJ2-7	TRBD2	CASSLFGGTSGYEQYF	TGTGCCAGCAGCTTGTTCGGGGGGACTAGCGGCTACGAGCAGTACTTC
TRBV11-1	-	TRBJ2-5	-	CASSRSPQAVETQYF	TGTGCCAGCAGTCGATCCCCCCAAGCGGTAGAGACCCAGTACTTC
TRBV6-2/TRBV6-3	-	TRBJ2-1	-	CASSRVPNIYNEQFF	TGTGCCAGCAGCCGTGTACCGAACATCTACAATGAGCAGTTCTTC
TRBV19	few	TRBJ1-5	-	CASSIVADNQPQHF	TGTGCCAGTAGTATAGTAGCGGACAATCAGCCCCAGCATTTT
TRBV14	-	TRBJ1-3	-	CASSRTGNTIYF	TGTGCCAGCAGCCGTACTGGAAACACCATATATTTT
TRBV28	-	TRBJ1-3	-	CASRTGSGNTIYF	TGTGCCAGCAGAACCGGCTCTGGAAACACCATATATTTT
TRBV5-1	-	TRBJ1-6	TRBD1	CASSSRGRGDSPLHF	TGCGCCAGCAGCTCCAGGGGCAGGGGGGATTCACCCCTCCACTTT
TRBV19	once	TRBJ1-5	TRBD1	CASSISGGGQPQHF	TGTGCCAGTAGTATCTCAGGGGGTGGTCAGCCCCAGCATTTT
TRBV29-1	-	TRBJ1-1	-	CSVDRSNTEAFF	TGCAGCGTTGACAGGTCGAACACTGAAGCTTTCTTT